This entry concerns a single T cell receptor beta chain. The data stem from a study of control samples from healthy donors and cancer patients. Germline loops: CDR1 LNHDA, CDR2 SQIVND (reference sequence). The V gene lost 5 bases and the J gene lost 2 bases, with 9 bases spanning the gap. CDR3 length: 13 residues. The method was immunoSEQ multiplex PCR; TCRdb's version includes in-frame clones alone and lacks a portion of them. Here the sample spans approximately 140,000 clones, roughly nine tenths being singletons. The clonotype was recovered from a man between 18 and 35 years old in good health. V gene TRBV19 combines with J gene TRBJ1-1; no firm D call. Sequenced material: blood. The CDR3 DNA reads TGTGCCAGTAGTTTCACATCTAACACTGAAGCTTTCTTT. Translating it yields CASSFTSNTEAFF.